The present entry profiles one TCR beta chain with its context. This CDR3 contains 13 residues. V shed 5 bases, J shed 2 bases, and the junction held 3 bases outside the gene matches. Germline V CDR1 and CDR2: SGDLS, YYNGEE. The source of the sample is a study of beta chain features in type 1 diabetes. Reverse transcription of all isolated RNA meant that expressed TCRB transcripts were sequenced. This table comes from immunoSEQ multiplex PCR, and its TCRdb copy is limited to in-frame clones, with some not included. Among hundreds of thousands of clones listed, roughly 13% were seen once. The sample taken for sequencing was naive CD4+ T cells from blood. This sequence was found in a young man in good health. The V call is TRBV9, the J call TRBJ2-5, with TRBD2 matching 7 bases. The CDR3 sequence: CASRGSGQETQYF. The CDR3 DNA reads TGTGCCAGCAGGGGTAGCGGGCAAGAGACCCAGTACTTC.